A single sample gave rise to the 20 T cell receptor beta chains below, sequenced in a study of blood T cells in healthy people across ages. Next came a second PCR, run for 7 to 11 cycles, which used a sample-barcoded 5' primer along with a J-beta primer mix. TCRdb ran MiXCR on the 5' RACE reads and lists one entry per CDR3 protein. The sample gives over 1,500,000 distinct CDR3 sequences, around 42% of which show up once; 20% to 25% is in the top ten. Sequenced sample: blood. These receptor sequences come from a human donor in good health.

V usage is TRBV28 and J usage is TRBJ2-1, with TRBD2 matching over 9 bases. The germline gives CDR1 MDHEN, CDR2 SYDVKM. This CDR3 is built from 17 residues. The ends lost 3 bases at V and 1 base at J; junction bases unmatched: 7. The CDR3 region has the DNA TGTGCCAGCAGTTTTCCCTCTAGCGGGGCTTCCTACAATGAGCAGTTCTTC. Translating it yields CASSFPSSGASYNEQFF.

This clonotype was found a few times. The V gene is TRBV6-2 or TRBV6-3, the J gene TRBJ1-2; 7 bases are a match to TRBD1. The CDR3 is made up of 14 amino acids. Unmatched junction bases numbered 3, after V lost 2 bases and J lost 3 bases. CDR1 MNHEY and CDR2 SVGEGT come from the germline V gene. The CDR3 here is CASSYETGYYGYTF. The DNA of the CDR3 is TGTGCCAGCAGTTACGAGACAGGGTACTATGGCTACACCTTC.

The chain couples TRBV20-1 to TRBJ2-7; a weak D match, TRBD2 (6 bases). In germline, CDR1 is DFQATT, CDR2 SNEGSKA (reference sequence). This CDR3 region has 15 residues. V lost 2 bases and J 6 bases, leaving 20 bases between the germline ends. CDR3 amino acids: CSARIGGVRRGEQYF. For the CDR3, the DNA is TGCAGTGCTAGAATTGGTGGTGTAAGGAGGGGCGAGCAGTACTTC.

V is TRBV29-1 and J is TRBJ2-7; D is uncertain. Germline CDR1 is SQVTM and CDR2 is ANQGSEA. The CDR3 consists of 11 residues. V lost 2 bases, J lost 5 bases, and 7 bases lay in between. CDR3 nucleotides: TGCAGCGTTGAATGGGTTAACGAGCAGTACTTC. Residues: CSVEWVNEQYF.

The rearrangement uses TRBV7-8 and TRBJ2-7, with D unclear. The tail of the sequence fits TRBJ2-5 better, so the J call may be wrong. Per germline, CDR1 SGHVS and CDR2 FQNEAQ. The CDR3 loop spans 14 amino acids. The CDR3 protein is CASSPRLVGETQYF. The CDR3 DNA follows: TGTGCCAGCAGCCCCCGTTTAGTCGGGGAGACCCAGTACTTC.

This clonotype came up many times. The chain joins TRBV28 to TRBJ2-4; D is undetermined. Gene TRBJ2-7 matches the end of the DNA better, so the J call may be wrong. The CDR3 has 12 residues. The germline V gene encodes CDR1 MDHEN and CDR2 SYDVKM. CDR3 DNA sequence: TGTGCCAGCAGTTTAATGGTATACGAGCAGTACTTC. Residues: CASSLMVYEQYF.

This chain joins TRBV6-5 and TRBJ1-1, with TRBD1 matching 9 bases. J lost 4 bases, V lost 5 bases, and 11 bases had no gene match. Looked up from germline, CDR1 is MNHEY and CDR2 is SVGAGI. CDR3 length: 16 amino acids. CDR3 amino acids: CASSPPGQGVSTEAFF. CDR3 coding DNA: TGTGCCAGCAGTCCGCCGGGACAGGGAGTGAGCACTGAAGCTTTCTTT.

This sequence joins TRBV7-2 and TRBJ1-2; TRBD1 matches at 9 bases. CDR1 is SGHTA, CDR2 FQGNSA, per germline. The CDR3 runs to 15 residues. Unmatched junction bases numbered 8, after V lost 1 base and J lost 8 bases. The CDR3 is CASSLGNTGGGGYTF. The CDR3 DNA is TGTGCCAGCAGCTTAGGAAATACAGGGGGCGGCGGCTACACCTTC.

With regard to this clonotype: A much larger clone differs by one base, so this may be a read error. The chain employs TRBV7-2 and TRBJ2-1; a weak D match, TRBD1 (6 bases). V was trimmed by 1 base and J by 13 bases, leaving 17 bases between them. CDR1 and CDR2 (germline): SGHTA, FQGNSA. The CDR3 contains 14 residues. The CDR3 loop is CASSLGPRQGSQFF. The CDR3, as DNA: TGTGCCAGCAGCTTAGGGCCGCGCCAGGGGTCCCAGTTCTTC.

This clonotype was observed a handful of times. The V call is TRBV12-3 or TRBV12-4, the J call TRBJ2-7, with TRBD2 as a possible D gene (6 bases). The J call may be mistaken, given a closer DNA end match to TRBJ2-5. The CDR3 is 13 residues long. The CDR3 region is CATNMVAGETQYF. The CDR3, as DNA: TGTGCCACCAATATGGTGGCGGGGGAGACCCAGTACTTC.

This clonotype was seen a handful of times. As DNA, the CDR3 is TGTGCCAGCAGTTTGGGTTGGGGGGCAGGAGGCTACACCTTC. Translation gives CASSLGWGAGGYTF. The gene calls are TRBV12-3 or TRBV12-4 and TRBJ1-2, with D tentatively TRBD1 (6 bases). The length of the CDR3 is 14 residues. Trimming removed 3 bases at V and 8 bases at J, with 16 bases between.

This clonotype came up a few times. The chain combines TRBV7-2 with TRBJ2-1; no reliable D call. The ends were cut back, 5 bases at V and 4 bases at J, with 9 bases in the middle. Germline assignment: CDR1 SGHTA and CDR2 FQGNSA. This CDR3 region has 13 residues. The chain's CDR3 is CASSHDSYNEQFF. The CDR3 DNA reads TGTGCCAGCAGCCATGACTCGTACAATGAGCAGTTCTTC.

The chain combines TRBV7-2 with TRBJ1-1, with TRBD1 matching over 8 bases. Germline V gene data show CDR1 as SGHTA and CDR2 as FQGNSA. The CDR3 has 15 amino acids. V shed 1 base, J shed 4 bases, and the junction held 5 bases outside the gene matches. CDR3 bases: TGTGCCAGCAGCTTAGAATGGACAGGGTCCACTGAAGCTTTCTTT. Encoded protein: CASSLEWTGSTEAFF.

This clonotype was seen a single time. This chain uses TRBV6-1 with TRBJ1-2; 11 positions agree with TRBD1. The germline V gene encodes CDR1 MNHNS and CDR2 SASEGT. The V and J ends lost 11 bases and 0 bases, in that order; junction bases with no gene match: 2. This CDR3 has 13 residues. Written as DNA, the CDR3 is TGTGCCGCGGGACAGGGGGCTAACTATGGCTACACCTTC. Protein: CAAGQGANYGYTF.

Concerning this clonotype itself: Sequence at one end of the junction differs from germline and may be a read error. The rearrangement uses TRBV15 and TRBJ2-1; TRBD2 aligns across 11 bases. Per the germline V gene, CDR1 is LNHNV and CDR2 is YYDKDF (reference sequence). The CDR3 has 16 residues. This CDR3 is CATSSHLAGGYNEQFF. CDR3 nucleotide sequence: TGTGCCACCAGCAGTCATCTAGCGGGGGGTTACAATGAGCAGTTCTTT.

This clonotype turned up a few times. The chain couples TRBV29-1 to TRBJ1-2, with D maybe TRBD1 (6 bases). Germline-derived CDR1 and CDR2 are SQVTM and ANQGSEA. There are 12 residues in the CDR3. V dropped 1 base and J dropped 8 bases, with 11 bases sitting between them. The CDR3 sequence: CSVEGTVEGYTF. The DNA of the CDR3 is TGCAGCGTTGAAGGGACAGTAGAAGGCTACACCTTC.

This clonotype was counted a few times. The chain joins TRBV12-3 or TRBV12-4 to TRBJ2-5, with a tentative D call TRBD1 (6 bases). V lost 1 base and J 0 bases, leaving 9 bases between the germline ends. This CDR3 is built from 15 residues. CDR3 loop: CASSLGRTDQETQYF. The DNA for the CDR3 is TGTGCCAGCAGTTTAGGGCGGACAGACCAAGAGACCCAGTACTTC.

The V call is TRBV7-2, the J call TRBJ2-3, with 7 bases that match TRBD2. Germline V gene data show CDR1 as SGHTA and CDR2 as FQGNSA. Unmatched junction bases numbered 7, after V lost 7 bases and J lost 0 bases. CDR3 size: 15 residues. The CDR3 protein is CASNRAGKSTDTQYF. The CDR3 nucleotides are TGTGCCAGCAATCGAGCGGGGAAGAGCACAGATACGCAGTATTTT.

The CDR3: CASSFSPGLGGYGYTF. The CDR3 DNA reads TGTGCCAGCAGCTTTTCTCCGGGACTAGGGGGCTATGGCTACACCTTC. The rearrangement uses TRBV5-6 and TRBJ1-2, with D tentatively TRBD1 (6 bases). The germline CDR1 and CDR2 sequences are SGHDT and YYEEEE. This CDR3 comprises 16 residues. The germline V and J ends were trimmed by 2 bases and 4 bases, with 18 bases remaining between them. The full variable domain, with the rest looked up from reference TRBV5-6 and TRBJ1-2, is DAGVTQSPTHLIKTRGQQVTLRCSPKSGHDTVSWYQQALGQGPQFIFQYYEEEERQRGNFPDRFSGHQFPNYSSELNVNALLLGDSALYLCASSFSPGLGGYGYTFGSGTRLTVV.

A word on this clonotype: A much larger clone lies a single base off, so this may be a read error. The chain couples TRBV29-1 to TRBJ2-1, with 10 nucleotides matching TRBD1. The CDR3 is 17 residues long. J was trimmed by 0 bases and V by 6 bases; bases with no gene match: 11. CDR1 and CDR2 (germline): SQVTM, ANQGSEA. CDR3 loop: CSVDPGTGANSYNEQFF. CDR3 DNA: TGCAGCGTCGACCCCGGGACAGGGGCGAACTCCTACAATGAGCAGTTCTTC.